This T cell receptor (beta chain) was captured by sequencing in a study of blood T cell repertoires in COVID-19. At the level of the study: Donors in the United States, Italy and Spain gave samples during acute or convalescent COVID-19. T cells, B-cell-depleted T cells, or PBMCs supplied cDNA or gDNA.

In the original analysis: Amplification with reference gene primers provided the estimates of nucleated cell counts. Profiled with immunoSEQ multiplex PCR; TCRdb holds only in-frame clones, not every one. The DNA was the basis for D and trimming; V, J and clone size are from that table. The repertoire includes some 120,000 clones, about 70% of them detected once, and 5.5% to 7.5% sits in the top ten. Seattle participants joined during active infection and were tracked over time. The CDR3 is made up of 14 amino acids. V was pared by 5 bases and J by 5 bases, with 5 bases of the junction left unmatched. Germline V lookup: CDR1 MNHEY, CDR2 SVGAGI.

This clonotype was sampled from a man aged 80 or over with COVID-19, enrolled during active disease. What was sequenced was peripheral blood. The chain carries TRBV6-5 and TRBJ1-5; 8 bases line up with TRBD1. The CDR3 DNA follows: TGTGCCAGCAGTAGCGGACAGGGCGATCAGCCCCAGCATTTT. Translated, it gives CASSSGQGDQPQHF.